This T cell receptor beta chain stems from a study of siplizumab effects on memory and regulatory T cells. Method: immunoSEQ multiplex PCR; TCRdb's copy keeps in-frame clones and lacks some. The sample holds roughly 100,000 clones, about 93% seen once. The V and J ends lost 1 base and 4 bases, in that order; junction bases with no gene match: 5. This CDR3 comprises 15 residues. CDR1 and CDR2 from the germline V gene are SGHTA and FQGNSA. The chain links TRBV7-2 to TRBJ2-5, with 8 bases matching TRBD2. The sample taken for sequencing was CD4+ T cells sorted from blood. The clonotype originates from a human donor in good health. The CDR3: CASSLGGLAGETQYF. As DNA, the CDR3 is TGTGCCAGCAGCTTAGGTGGGCTAGCGGGAGAGACCCAGTACTTC.